This record looks at one TCR beta chain sequence and its context. Trimming at V came to 6 bases and at J to 1 base, leaving 2 bases not matched to a gene. This CDR3 is built from 14 residues. Germline V gives CDR1 MNHEY, CDR2 SVGAGI. Researchers ran the PCR with 60 Vbeta and 13 Jbeta primers. Some clones are missing from TCRdb's copy, which holds only in-frame ones; the method was immunoSEQ multiplex PCR. The sample lists 55,000 to 80,000 clones; 70% to 75% were seen once. These data are taken from a study of cytomegalovirus exposure and HLA in healthy donors. The chain carries TRBV6-5 and TRBJ2-3; 9 nucleotides match TRBD2. Sequencing used PBMCs. The clonotype originates from a woman aged 25 to 39 in good health and CMV-seronegative. The CDR3 DNA reads TGTGCCAGCAGCCAGCGGGAGGGCACAGATACGCAGTATTTT. This translates into CASSQREGTDTQYF.